A single sample gave rise to the 22 T cell receptor beta chains below, sequenced in a study of cytomegalovirus exposure and HLA in healthy donors. The PCR used 60 Vbeta and 13 Jbeta primers. Assay: immunoSEQ multiplex PCR; the TCRdb copy retains only in-frame clones and omits some. Of more than 60,000 clones in the sample, 70% to 85% were seen once. Sequencing was performed on PBMCs. All receptors derive from a man in his forties or fifties in good health and CMV-seropositive.

This clone occurred a few times. The rearrangement uses TRBV5-1 and TRBJ2-7; 12 bases are shared with TRBD1. The CDR3 covers 15 residues. V trimming: 4 bases; J trimming: 7 bases; junction bases outside the gene matches: 9. CDR1 and CDR2 (germline): SGHRS, YFSETQ. The CDR3 nucleotides are TGCGCCAGCAGCCCGGGACAGGGGGCGCGAAGGGAGCAGTACTTC. Its translation: CASSPGQGARREQYF.

The V gene is TRBV7-3, the J gene TRBJ2-1, with D tentatively TRBD1 (6 bases). The CDR3 is 12 amino acids. The V gene's germline CDR1 is SGHTA and CDR2 FQGTGA. V dropped 5 bases and J dropped 8 bases, with 10 bases sitting between them. This CDR3 is CASSVSGDEQFF. CDR3 nucleotides: TGTGCCAGCAGCGTCTCAGGGGATGAGCAGTTCTTC.

With regard to this clone: The missing conserved phenylalanine or tryptophan at the end of this CDR3 makes a read error likely. The V call is TRBV6-5, the J call TRBJ1-1; a weak D match, TRBD1 (5 bases). Trimming stripped 11 bases from V and 7 bases from J, with 11 bases between. Germline V gene data show CDR1 as MNHEY and CDR2 as SVGAGI. The CDR3 extends over 10 amino acids. The CDR3, as DNA: TGTGCCTGCGGCAGGGATGAAGCTTTCTCT. It is translated as CACGRDEAFS.

V gene TRBV30 combines with J gene TRBJ2-3, with TRBD1 identical over 7 bases. CDR1 is GTSNPN, CDR2 SVGIG, per germline (reference sequence). The CDR3 sequence is 15 residues long. V gave up 0 bases and J gave up 3 bases; unmatched junction bases: 6. CDR3 residues: CAWSVGTVGTDTQYF. The CDR3, as DNA: TGTGCCTGGAGTGTCGGGACAGTTGGAACAGATACGCAGTATTTT.

The CDR3 here is CAISEGGQYTEAFF. CDR3 sequence (DNA): TGTGCCATCAGTGAAGGGGGACAGTACACTGAAGCTTTCTTT. The J gene is TRBJ1-1, the V gene TRBV10-3, with 7 nucleotides matching TRBD1. Losses at the gene ends were 3 bases for V and 3 bases for J; bases not matched to a gene: 4. The V gene's germline CDR1 is ENHRY and CDR2 SYGVKD. The CDR3 is 14 amino acids.

Only a few counts were recorded for this clone. The CDR3 reads CASSPDRGVYNEQFF. The CDR3 region has the DNA TGTGCCAGCAGCCCCGACCGGGGGGTTTACAATGAGCAGTTCTTC. V and J are TRBV7-2 and TRBJ2-1; the match to TRBD2 covers 7 bases. The CDR3 has 15 residues. Germline CDR1 SGHTA, CDR2 FQGNSA. Germline trimming cut 5 bases from V and 4 bases from J; bases unmatched to any gene: 8.

Only one count was recorded for this clone. V gene TRBV5-1 combines with J gene TRBJ2-2; 10 bases are a match to TRBD1. Per the germline V gene, CDR1 is SGHRS and CDR2 is YFSETQ. After removal of 4 bases from V and 5 bases from J, the junction contained 2 bases not matched to a gene. The CDR3 covers 14 residues. DNA of the CDR3: TGCGCCAGCAGCGCGGGACAGGGGACCGGGGAGCTGTTTTTT. It encodes CASSAGQGTGELFF.

This clone has more than one count but fewer than ten. The rearrangement links TRBV29-1 to TRBJ2-3, with 7 bases that match TRBD2. Unmatched junction bases numbered 11, after V lost 0 bases and J lost 8 bases. The CDR3 extends over 15 amino acids. Germline CDR1 is SQVTM and CDR2 is ANQGSEA. The CDR3 region has the DNA TGCAGCGTTGAAGATCGGGCTAGCGGCGCGGGTACGCAGTATTTT. It yields the protein CSVEDRASGAGTQYF.

CDR3 protein: CASSQDRLAGRPRTGELFF. The CDR3 DNA reads TGTGCCAGCAGCCAAGACCGACTAGCGGGGCGGCCAAGAACCGGGGAGCTGTTTTTT. The chain employs TRBV4-2 and TRBJ2-2, with TRBD2 matching over 11 bases. V lost 0 bases, J lost 5 bases, and 11 bases stayed unmatched. The CDR3 sequence is 19 residues long. Germline V CDR1 and CDR2: LGHNA, YNFKEQ.

The rearrangement joins TRBV10-1 to TRBJ2-4, with D possibly being TRBD2 (6 bases). Germline values: CDR1 WNHNN, CDR2 SYGVQD (reference sequence). V was trimmed by 3 bases and J by 1 base, leaving 7 bases between them. CDR3 length: 14 amino acids. CDR3 DNA sequence: TGCGCCAGCAGTGATGGGGGGGCCAAAAACATTCAGTACTTC. It translates to CASSDGGAKNIQYF.

The rearrangement uses TRBV21-1 and TRBJ1-1; TRBD1, the table's D call, was not compared with the DNA. TRBV21-1 is recorded as a pseudogene. This CDR3 comprises 15 residues. DNA of the CDR3: TGTGCCAGCATCATCAGGGGAAGATCGAACACTGAAGCTTTCTTT. The encoded protein is CASIIRGRSNTEAFF.

This clone was seen a single time. CDR3 sequence (DNA): TGTGCCAGCAGTTTCTACAGGGCGGCGGGCACTGAAGCTTTCTTT. Its translation: CASSFYRAAGTEAFF. The chain employs TRBV28 and TRBJ1-1, with D possibly matching TRBD1 (6 bases). The germline V and J ends were trimmed by 3 bases and 4 bases, with 15 bases remaining between them. The CDR3 consists of 15 residues. Germline V gives CDR1 MDHEN, CDR2 SYDVKM. Supplemented by reference TRBV28 and TRBJ1-1, the full variable domain reads DVKVTQSSRYLVKRTGEKVFLECVQDMDHENMFWYRQDPGLGLRLIYFSYDVKMKEKGDIPEGYSVSREKKERFSLILESASTNQTSMYLCASSFYRAAGTEAFFGQGTRLTVV.

The CDR3 spells CASRTSGPTGELFF. The DNA of the CDR3 is TGTGCCTCGAGGACTAGCGGACCCACCGGGGAGCTGTTTTTT. The chain is built from TRBV10-3 and TRBJ2-2; TRBD2 agrees at 10 bases. The CDR3 sequence is 14 residues long. The junction had 7 bases not matched to a gene; V was cut back by 11 bases and J by 4 bases. Germline V gene data show CDR1 as ENHRY and CDR2 as SYGVKD.

The chain has TRBV19 and TRBJ1-3, with D uncertain. The germline V gene has CDR1 LNHDA and CDR2 SQIVND (reference sequence). CDR3 size: 17 residues. V dropped 2 bases and J dropped 0 bases, with 14 bases sitting between them. CDR3 sequence: CASSIRADSSSGNTIYF. Written as DNA, the CDR3 is TGTGCCAGTAGTATACGGGCGGACTCAAGCTCTGGAAACACCATATATTTT.

This clone was seen a single time. The CDR3 protein is CASSQDLESSYEQYF. The CDR3 coding sequence is TGTGCCAGCAGCCAAGATCTAGAAAGCTCCTACGAGCAGTACTTC. The rearrangement uses TRBV4-2 and TRBJ2-5; D ambiguous. TRBJ2-7 matches the DNA end more closely, so the J call is doubtful. CDR3 length equals 15 residues. From germline, CDR1 is LGHNA and CDR2 YNFKEQ.

There are a few counts of this clone. This chain connects TRBV27 to TRBJ2-3; D is ambiguous. The CDR3 sequence is 11 residues long. Trimming stripped 3 bases from V and 6 bases from J, with 4 bases between. Germline CDR1 and CDR2: MNHEY and SMNVEV (reference sequence). The CDR3 is CASSFRDTQYF. The CDR3 DNA reads as TGTGCCAGCAGTTTTCGGGATACGCAGTATTTT.

Turning to this clone: Additional DNA sequences in this sample encode the identical CDR3. The chain employs TRBV7-9 and TRBJ2-3; 12 nucleotides match TRBD2. The CDR3 loop spans 16 amino acids. Germline assignment: CDR1 SEHNR and CDR2 FQNEAQ (reference sequence). V lost 1 base to trimming and J lost 2 bases; unmatched junction nucleotides: 1. This CDR3 reads CASSLGTSGATDTQYF. The CDR3 DNA sequence: TGTGCCAGCAGCTTAGGGACTAGCGGGGCCACAGATACGCAGTATTTT.

This rearrangement joins TRBV29-1 to TRBJ1-1, with D tentatively TRBD1 (6 bases). Trimming took off 5 bases at V and 1 base at J, with 14 bases between the two ends. CDR1 and CDR2 (germline): SQVTM, ANQGSEA. This CDR3 has 14 residues. The CDR3 coding sequence is TGCAGCGTTCTCGGGGGGGCGACGAACACTGAAGCTTTCTTT. This codes for CSVLGGATNTEAFF.

V and J are TRBV5-6 and TRBJ1-6; weak D call: TRBD1 (5 bases). V was shortened by 6 bases and J by 6 bases, with 13 bases between the two germline ends. This CDR3 has 14 amino acids. The germline V gene has CDR1 SGHDT and CDR2 YYEEEE. The CDR3 region has the DNA TGTGCCAGCACCTCCGGGGGGTTTAATTCACCCCTCCACTTT. This codes for CASTSGGFNSPLHF.

The rearrangement uses TRBV5-1 and TRBJ1-1, with no clear D. Per the germline V gene, CDR1 is SGHRS and CDR2 is YFSETQ. Trimming cost V 2 bases and J 2 bases, with 13 bases left between them. This CDR3 has 15 residues. The CDR3 sequence: CASSFGGQINTEAFF. As DNA, the CDR3 is TGCGCCAGCAGCTTTGGTGGGCAGATAAACACTGAAGCTTTCTTT.

This rearrangement joins TRBV29-1 to TRBJ2-1; 10 bases align to TRBD1. Germline V gene lookup returns CDR1 SQVTM and CDR2 ANQGSEA. With 0 bases clipped from V and 6 bases from J, the junction kept 8 bases outside the gene matches. The CDR3 sequence is 16 residues long. This CDR3 reads CSVEDAVRTGGNEQFF. The CDR3 nucleotides read TGCAGCGTTGAAGATGCGGTCCGGACAGGGGGCAATGAGCAGTTCTTC.

This chain links TRBV10-3 with TRBJ2-1, with TRBD2 identical over 12 bases. The germline CDR1 and CDR2 sequences are ENHRY and SYGVKD. J gave up 5 bases and V 6 bases, and 8 bases lay outside the gene matches. CDR3 length: 16 amino acids. For the CDR3, the DNA is TGTGCCATCAGACAGCTAGCGGGAGGGCCTAACAATGAGCAGTTCTTC. Encoded protein: CAIRQLAGGPNNEQFF.